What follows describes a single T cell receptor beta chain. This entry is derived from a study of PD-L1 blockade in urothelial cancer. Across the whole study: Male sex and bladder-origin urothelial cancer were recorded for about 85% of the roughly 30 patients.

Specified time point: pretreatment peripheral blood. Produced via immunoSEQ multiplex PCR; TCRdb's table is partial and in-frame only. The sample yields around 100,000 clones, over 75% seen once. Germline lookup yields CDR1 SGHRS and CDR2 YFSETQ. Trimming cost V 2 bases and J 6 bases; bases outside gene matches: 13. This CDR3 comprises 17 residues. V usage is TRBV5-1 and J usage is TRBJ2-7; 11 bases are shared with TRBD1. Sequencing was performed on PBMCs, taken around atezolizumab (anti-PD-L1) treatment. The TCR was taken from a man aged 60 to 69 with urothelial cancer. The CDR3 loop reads CASSFGGGDRGSREQYF. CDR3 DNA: TGCGCCAGCAGCTTCGGGGGAGGGGACAGGGGGAGTCGCGAGCAGTACTTC.